This T cell receptor (beta chain) was recovered during a study of T cells in Graves' hyperthyroidism and ophthalmopathy. This clonotype showed up many times. V was cut by 4 bases and J by 0 bases, with 19 bases left in between. Germline-derived CDR1 and CDR2 are MDHEN and SYDVKM. CDR3 size: 17 residues. Amplified regions were TCR beta CDR3 sequences from RNA transcripts. With the HTBI primer set, the TCR CDR3 went through a first round of RT-PCR. TCRdb reanalysed the multiplex PCR reads using MiXCR and keeps one entry per CDR3 protein. The repertoire holds 370,000 or so distinct CDR3 sequences, with 15% to 19% as singletons.

The genes are TRBV28 and TRBJ2-7, with TRBD1 as a possible D gene (6 bases). Sequenced input: blood. This TCR was sampled from a young woman with Graves' hyperthyroidism that later progressed to Graves' ophthalmopathy. For the CDR3, the DNA is TGTGCCAGCAGTTCACCCTTAGGACAGCTTTCCTCCTACGAGCAGTACTTC. Translating it yields CASSSPLGQLSSYEQYF.